This T cell receptor (beta chain) came from a study of beta chain features in type 1 diabetes. The CDR3 is made up of 11 amino acids. Trimming stripped 8 bases from V and 2 bases from J, with 7 bases between. Looked up from germline, CDR1 is MDHEN and CDR2 is SYDVKM. The whole isolated RNA underwent reverse transcription, so sequencing captured expressed TCRB transcripts. Some clones are missing from TCRdb's copy, which holds only in-frame ones; the method was immunoSEQ multiplex PCR. Here the sample spans about 650,000 clones, 9.5% to 15% being singletons. Broader study findings: PCR might preferentially amplify shorter templates, equally in patients and controls. Researchers report that Type 1 diabetes patients had moderately but significantly shorter TCRB CDR3s across all four CD4+ subsets. Sequencing from cDNA could over-represent high-TCR-expressing cells.

Every single donor gave one heparinised blood draw, and these averaged about 100 mL. The purity of all sorted populations exceeded 95%. Of note for this clone: As yet, its antigen is unknown.

The receptor was isolated from a man aged 25 to 45 with type 1 diabetes. This chain uses TRBV28 with TRBJ2-7; D ambiguous. The source material was naive CD4+ T cells from blood. The CDR3 DNA reads TGTGCCAGCGGACCTCCCTACGAGCAGTACTTC. Protein: CASGPPYEQYF.